A selection of T cell receptor beta chains follows, all from one sample in a study of OX40 agonist ivuxolimab in advanced cancers. The assay was immunoSEQ multiplex PCR, and TCRdb's table has in-frame clones only and misses some. The repertoire holds 70,000 to 90,000 clones, with 81% as singletons. The starting material was CD4+ or CD8+ T cells sorted from blood, obtained in a trial of the OX40 agonist ivuxolimab. Receptors were obtained from an adult with an advanced solid tumor such as melanoma, head and neck, liver or kidney cancer. CDR3s include the opening cysteine and the closing phenylalanine or tryptophan. D genes are given only for firm matches. Clone size appears in some rows only: once, few, many, or a class for an expanded clone.

TRBV19	TRBJ1-1	NA	NA	CASSTTGFGTEAFF	TGTGCCAGTAGTACAACAGGGTTTGGCACTGAAGCTTTCTTT
TRBV4-1	TRBJ2-2	TRBD1	NA	CASSQLGQGNTGELFF	TGCGCCAGCAGCCAACTGGGACAGGGAAACACCGGGGAGCTGTTTTTT
TRBV10-3	TRBJ2-7	NA	NA	CAISADRTPGREDEQYF	TGTGCCATCAGTGCTGACCGAACTCCGGGACGAGAGGACGAGCAGTACTTC
TRBV10-3	TRBJ1-1	NA	NA	CAISVSNTEAFF	TGTGCCATCAGTGTTTCGAACACTGAAGCTTTCTTT
TRBV12-5	TRBJ2-3	TRBD2	once	CASGQTGRGTADTQYF	TGTGCTAGTGGTCAGACTGGGCGGGGGACCGCAGATACGCAGTATTTT
TRBV18	TRBJ1-5	NA	NA	CASSSTPNSNQPQHF	TGTGCCAGCTCATCTACACCCAATAGCAATCAGCCCCAGCATTTT
TRBV6-5	TRBJ1-5	TRBD1	NA	CASRDRGDQPQHF	TGTGCCAGCAGGGACAGGGGAGATCAGCCCCAGCATTTT
TRBV4-1	TRBJ2-2	TRBD2	NA	CASSQVEGGGGTGELFF	TGCGCCAGCAGCCAAGTAGAGGGCGGGGGTGGCACCGGGGAGCTGTTTTTT
TRBV6-5	TRBJ2-1	NA	once	CASNPSISYNEQFF	TGTGCCAGCAACCCGAGTATATCCTACAATGAGCAGTTCTTC
TRBV7-9	TRBJ2-7	TRBD2	NA	CASSFTGGSEQYF	TGTGCCAGCAGCTTCACGGGGGGAAGCGAGCAGTACTTC
TRBV4-1	TRBJ2-4	NA	NA	CASSQRTVKNIQYF	TGCGCCAGCAGCCAGAGGACAGTGAAAAACATTCAGTACTTC
TRBV6-5	TRBJ2-1	NA	once	CASRTGFHNEQFF	TGTGCCAGCAGGACCGGTTTCCACAATGAGCAGTTCTTC
TRBV7-9	TRBJ1-1	NA	NA	CASSRREVNTEAFF	TGTGCCAGCAGCCGCAGGGAGGTGAACACTGAAGCTTTCTTT
TRBV21-1	TRBJ1-2	NA	NA	CARTMSRQDYRYTF	TGTGCCAGGACTATGTCTCGACAGGATTATCGCTACACCTTC
TRBV9	TRBJ2-3	NA	once	CASSVDPRTTDTQYF	TGTGCCAGCAGCGTAGATCCTAGAACCACAGATACGCAGTATTTT
TRBV6-1	TRBJ2-3	TRBD2	once	CASSEPGLAGSDTQYF	TGTGCCAGCAGTGAACCGGGACTAGCGGGTTCCGATACGCAGTATTTT
TRBV27	TRBJ1-2	NA	NA	CASSSLPNYGYTF	TGTGCCAGCAGTTCACTGCCTAACTATGGCTACACCTTC
TRBV30	TRBJ2-3	TRBD2	NA	CAWTLWGGDTQYF	TGTGCCTGGACCCTCTGGGGGGGGGATACGCAGTATTTT
TRBV7-2	TRBJ2-1	TRBD1	once	CASSLDFRGHNEQFF	TGTGCCAGCAGCTTAGATTTCAGGGGGCACAATGAGCAGTTCTTC
TRBV25-1	TRBJ2-6	NA	NA	CASSGASAGANVLTF	TGTGCCAGCAGTGGGGCTAGCGCTGGGGCCAACGTCCTGACTTTC
TRBV5-6	TRBJ2-5	NA	once	CASSLVLIAAQYF	TGTGCCAGCAGCTTGGTTTTGATCGCGGCCCAGTACTTC
TRBV7-2	TRBJ2-1	NA	NA	CASSAGGNEQFF	TGTGCCAGCAGCGCCGGGGGCAATGAGCAGTTCTTC
TRBV7-2	TRBJ2-1	TRBD1	NA	CASSLYGQGRTYEQFF	TGTGCCAGCAGCTTATACGGACAGGGGCGCACCTATGAGCAGTTCTTC
TRBV7-8	TRBJ2-7	NA	NA	CASSLAGGQPYEQYF	TGTGCCAGCAGCTTAGCGGGTGGGCAGCCCTACGAGCAGTACTTC
TRBV7-9	TRBJ2-2	TRBD2	NA	CASSRPSGGDTGELFF	TGTGCCAGCAGCAGACCTAGCGGGGGGGACACCGGGGAGCTGTTTTTT
TRBV6-1	TRBJ1-5	NA	NA	CASSPEGSGNQPQHF	TGTGCCAGCAGTCCGGAGGGGAGCGGCAATCAGCCCCAGCATTTT
TRBV2	TRBJ1-5	NA	few	CASSTAYSNQPQHF	TGTGCCAGCAGTACAGCTTATAGCAATCAGCCCCAGCATTTT
TRBV5-1	TRBJ2-1	TRBD2	NA	CASSSTSGSSNEQFF	TGCGCCAGCAGCTCAACTAGCGGGTCGTCCAATGAGCAGTTCTTC
TRBV5-8	TRBJ2-5	TRBD2	once	CASSLGTSGEQETQYF	TGTGCCAGCAGTCTAGGGACTAGCGGCGAACAAGAGACCCAGTACTTC
TRBV5-1	TRBJ1-1	TRBD1	NA	CASSVGQVESEAFF	TGCGCCAGCAGCGTGGGACAGGTTGAGAGTGAAGCTTTCTTT
TRBV6-1	TRBJ2-5	NA	NA	CASKNRETQYF	TGTGCCAGCAAAAATAGGGAGACCCAGTACTTC
TRBV5-4	TRBJ1-2	TRBD1	NA	CASSLEVTGDGYTF	TGTGCCAGCAGCTTGGAGGTGACAGGGGATGGCTACACCTTC
TRBV15	TRBJ1-4	NA	NA	CATSGHSTGNEKLFF	TGTGCCACCAGCGGACATTCGACCGGTAATGAAAAACTGTTTTTT
TRBV19	TRBJ1-1	NA	NA	CASSMGMLRGTQF	TGTGCCAGTAGTATGGGGATGCTAAGGGGAACCCAGTTT
TRBV18	TRBJ1-1	NA	NA	CASSPQVLGRDTEAFF	TGTGCCAGCTCACCACAGGTTCTGGGTAGAGACACTGAAGCTTTCTTT
TRBV15	TRBJ2-2	TRBD1	NA	CATSSTGETGELFF	TGTGCCACCAGCAGTACAGGGGAAACCGGGGAGCTGTTTTTT
TRBV18	TRBJ1-4	NA	NA	CASSRGRTSTNEKLFF	TGTGCCAGCTCACGAGGGAGGACCTCAACTAATGAAAAACTGTTTTTT
TRBV19	TRBJ1-2	NA	NA	CASRDQHWGAAGRGNYGYTF	TGTGCCAGTAGAGATCAACACTGGGGGGCCGCAGGGCGGGGAAACTATGGCTACACCTTC
TRBV6-6	TRBJ2-1	NA	NA	CASSWGDLYNEQFF	TGTGCCAGCTCGTGGGGGGACCTCTACAATGAGCAGTTCTTC
TRBV5-1	TRBJ1-1	TRBD1	NA	CASSLGAGGMNTEAFF	TGCGCCAGCAGCTTGGGGGCAGGGGGGATGAACACTGAAGCTTTCTTT
TRBV2	TRBJ2-4	TRBD2	once	CASNPSGKFPYF	TGTGCCAGCAACCCCAGCGGGAAGTTCCCGTACTTC
TRBV5-5	TRBJ1-1	NA	NA	CASSLLLNTEAFF	TGTGCCAGCAGCCTTCTATTGAACACTGAAGCTTTCTTT
TRBV6-5	TRBJ1-2	TRBD1	NA	CASSSPGQIYGYTF	TGTGCCAGCAGTTCTCCGGGACAGATCTATGGCTACACCTTC
TRBV2	TRBJ1-2	NA	NA	CASSEEQGSSYGYTF	TGTGCCAGCAGTGAAGAGCAGGGGAGCAGCTATGGCTACACCTTC
TRBV18	TRBJ2-3	NA	NA	CASSPPGSGTDTQYF	TGTGCCAGCTCACCACCAGGTTCGGGCACAGATACGCAGTATTTT